The clone carrying this T cell receptor (beta chain) was seen ten or more times. Per the germline V gene, CDR1 is SEHNR and CDR2 is FQNEAQ (reference sequence). V was trimmed by 1 base and J by 12 bases, leaving 30 bases between them. This CDR3 spans 18 amino acids. The entry originates in a study of quantifying T cell responses using KT2 cells. The wider study: cDNA was made from DNase-treated RNA using alpha and beta constant primers.

A single-stranded UMI oligo with SP2 sequence was ligated to cDNA 3' ends. An equimolar mix of RC1.1 and RC1.2 primed the beta chain across TRBC1 and TRBC2. TCRdb fed the UMI-ligation and nested PCR reads into MiXCR, producing one record per CDR3 protein. Of approximately 57,000 distinct CDR3 sequences in the sample, 10% to 15% were seen once. Input material: PBMCs spiked with cells of the T cell clone KT2. This clonotype was obtained from a human donor. This sequence joins TRBV7-9 and TRBJ1-2, with a weak D call TRBD1 (5 bases). CDR3 loop: CASSLVVGENSPLRIDTF. The CDR3 coding sequence is TGTGCCAGCAGCTTAGTAGTAGGGGAGAACTCCCCGCTGAGGATCGACACCTTC. Filled out from reference TRBV7-9 and TRBJ1-2, the complete variable domain reads DTGVSQNPRHKITKRGQNVTFRCDPISEHNRLYWYRQTLGQGPEFLTYFQNEAQLEKSRLLSDRFSAERPKGSFSTLEIQRTEQGDSAMYLCASSLVVGENSPLRIDTFGSGTRLTVV.